This entry lists 31 T cell receptor beta chains sequenced from one sample in a study of cytomegalovirus exposure and HLA in healthy donors. PCR primers comprised 60 Vbeta and 13 Jbeta primers. Assay: immunoSEQ multiplex PCR; the TCRdb copy retains only in-frame clones and omits some. The table shows 150,000 to 200,000 clones, with 76% occurring only once. The sample taken for sequencing was PBMCs. The receptors originated from a man aged 18-30 years in good health and CMV-seronegative.

This clone was seen a few times. The rearrangement uses TRBV27 and TRBJ2-7; 8 bases line up with TRBD2. The germline V gene encodes CDR1 MNHEY and CDR2 SMNVEV (reference sequence). V trimming: 2 bases; J trimming: 7 bases; junction bases outside the gene matches: 10. The CDR3 runs to 15 residues. The CDR3 spells CASSLVSSGSREQYF. CDR3 sequence (DNA): TGTGCCAGCAGTTTAGTGTCTAGCGGGTCTCGAGAGCAGTACTTC.

This clone appeared a few times. In nucleotides, the CDR3 is TGCGCCAGCAGCCAGGGAAGCGGACGCTCCTACAATGAGCAGTTCTTC. It codes for CASSQGSGRSYNEQFF. This chain connects TRBV4-1 to TRBJ2-1, with D tentatively TRBD2 (5 bases). Looked up from germline, CDR1 is MGHRA and CDR2 is YSYEKL. V was cut by 3 bases and J by 0 bases, with 12 bases left in between. The CDR3 runs to 16 residues.

J is TRBJ2-7 and V is TRBV15, with D perhaps matching TRBD1 (5 bases). V lost 5 bases and J 6 bases, leaving 17 bases between the germline ends. CDR1 LNHNV and CDR2 YYDKDF come from the germline V gene (reference sequence). CDR3 size: 14 residues. The CDR3 sequence: CATSGGRVPREQYF. CDR3 sequence (DNA): TGTGCCACCAGCGGTGGCAGGGTCCCTCGCGAGCAGTACTTC.

J is TRBJ1-5 and V is TRBV19; D is undetermined. Germline V gene sequence: CDR1 LNHDA, CDR2 SQIVND (reference sequence). V was cut by 5 bases and J by 10 bases, with 21 bases left in between. The CDR3 is made up of 15 amino acids. This CDR3 is CASSARLWLQAPQHF. The CDR3 nucleotides read TGTGCCAGTAGTGCAAGGTTGTGGCTCCAGGCCCCCCAGCATTTT.

Only one count was recorded for this clone. V is TRBV29-1 and J is TRBJ2-3; 10 nucleotides agree with TRBD2. Trimming took 7 bases from V and 5 from J; bases not matched to a gene: 6. This CDR3 is built from 13 residues. Germline CDR1 is SQVTM and CDR2 is ANQGSEA. The CDR3 spells CSGRLAGGDTQYF. The CDR3, as DNA: TGCAGCGGGCGACTAGCGGGTGGAGATACGCAGTATTTT.

A single count supports this clone. The V gene is TRBV5-1, the J gene TRBJ2-3; TRBD2 is a possible D gene (6 bases). V was pared by 4 bases and J by 0 bases, with 12 bases between. CDR3 length equals 15 residues. Germline assignment: CDR1 SGHRS and CDR2 YFSETQ. CDR3 protein: CASSPEGQSTDTQYF. The CDR3 DNA reads as TGCGCCAGCAGCCCGGAGGGGCAAAGCACAGATACGCAGTATTTT.

V and J are TRBV21-1 and TRBJ2-7; the D call TRBD2 from the table was never checked on the DNA. TRBV21-1 has pseudogene status. This CDR3 is built from 15 residues. CDR3 amino acids: CASSPEAGTTYEQYF. The CDR3 region has the DNA TGTGCCAGCAGCCCTGAAGCCGGGACTACCTACGAGCAGTACTTC.

In its sample, this clone is medium-sized (0.01 to 0.1%). The genes are TRBV5-4 and TRBJ1-1; D not resolved. CDR3 length equals 13 residues. Germline CDR1 and CDR2: SGHNT and YYREEE (reference sequence). Trimming took 0 bases from V and 3 from J, leaving 6 bases between them. The DNA of the CDR3 is TGTGCCAGCAGCTTGGTGGCAGACACTGAAGCTTTCTTT. It translates to CASSLVADTEAFF.

The genes are TRBV29-1 and TRBJ2-7; TRBD2 might be the D (5 bases). The CDR3 is 13 amino acids. The V gene's germline CDR1 is SQVTM and CDR2 ANQGSEA. CDR3 sequence reads: CSVKGLSSYEQYF. DNA for the CDR3: TGCAGTGTAAAAGGACTCAGCTCCTACGAGCAGTACTTC.

This chain uses TRBV9 with TRBJ2-3, with D maybe TRBD2 (5 bases). V lost 1 base to trimming and J lost 5 bases, with 11 bases between them. This CDR3 comprises 14 residues. Germline V gene lookup returns CDR1 SGDLS and CDR2 YYNGEE. The CDR3: CASSVSGKGDTQYF. The CDR3 DNA sequence: TGTGCCAGCAGCGTATCGGGGAAGGGAGATACGCAGTATTTT.

With regard to this clone: Other DNA sequences in the same sample also yield this CDR3. The V gene is TRBV4-1, the J gene TRBJ2-7; D gene uncertain. The CDR3 extends over 14 amino acids. Per germline, CDR1 MGHRA and CDR2 YSYEKL. V dropped 3 bases and J dropped 2 bases, with 11 bases sitting between them. The CDR3 reads CASSHLREPYEQYF. DNA for the CDR3: TGCGCCAGCAGCCATTTAAGAGAACCCTACGAGCAGTACTTC.

CDR3 sequence reads: CASSLGLAVPFQETQYF. DNA of the CDR3: TGTGCCAGCAGCCTAGGACTGGCGGTGCCCTTTCAAGAGACCCAGTACTTC. This chain joins TRBV5-5 and TRBJ2-5; D possibly corresponds to TRBD2 (5 bases). Looked up from germline, CDR1 is SGHKS and CDR2 is YYEKEE (reference sequence). The ends were cut back, 4 bases at V and 2 bases at J, with 21 bases in the middle. The CDR3 is made up of 17 amino acids.

The rearrangement links TRBV29-1 to TRBJ2-7, with D perhaps TRBD2 (6 bases). Germline V gene sequence: CDR1 SQVTM, CDR2 ANQGSEA. The CDR3 extends over 13 amino acids. V was trimmed by 7 bases and J by 3 bases, leaving 16 bases between them. The CDR3 spells CSAHGGNYYEQYF. For the CDR3, the DNA is TGCAGCGCCCACGGAGGGAACTACTACGAGCAGTACTTC.

The V and J genes are TRBV30 and TRBJ2-5, with D hard to call. The CDR3 runs to 13 residues. Trimming took off 0 bases at V and 0 bases at J, with 5 bases between the two ends. The germline V gene has CDR1 GTSNPN and CDR2 SVGIG (reference sequence). CDR3 region: CAWSVANQETQYF. Written as DNA, the CDR3 is TGTGCCTGGAGTGTAGCCAACCAAGAGACCCAGTACTTC.

V and J are TRBV27 and TRBJ2-7; no clear D gene. V shed 3 bases and J shed 0 bases, with 15 bases lying between them. This CDR3 spans 16 amino acids. CDR1 is MNHEY and CDR2 is SMNVEV in the germline V gene (reference sequence). The CDR3 nucleotides read TGTGCCAGCAGTTTGTTGGGCAGCCGAATCTCCTACGAGCAGTACTTC. Amino acid sequence: CASSLLGSRISYEQYF.

This clone was counted between two and nine times. This rearrangement joins TRBV6-1 to TRBJ2-1, with 8 bases that match TRBD1. The CDR3 is 17 residues long. V trimming: 5 bases; J trimming: 8 bases; junction bases outside the gene matches: 17. Looked up from germline, CDR1 is MNHNS and CDR2 is SASEGT. The CDR3 loop reads CASSQGQGRRNKHEQFF. CDR3 DNA sequence: TGTGCCAGCAGTCAAGGACAGGGAAGGCGCAATAAACATGAGCAGTTCTTC.

The chain combines TRBV28 with TRBJ1-1; D is unclear. V lost 6 bases and J 6 bases, leaving 14 bases between the germline ends. The germline V gene encodes CDR1 MDHEN and CDR2 SYDVKM. This CDR3 has 13 amino acids. The CDR3 nucleotides read TGTGCCAGCAGGTTGGCCGGGGAGGCTGAAGCTTTCTTT. Residues: CASRLAGEAEAFF.

The chain joins TRBV28 to TRBJ2-2, with TRBD2 identical over 7 bases. After removal of 6 bases from V and 3 bases from J, the junction contained 7 bases not matched to a gene. The CDR3 loop spans 15 amino acids. Germline CDR1 is MDHEN and CDR2 is SYDVKM. The CDR3 here is CASRSGGVDTGELFF. The CDR3 DNA is TGTGCCAGCAGATCGGGGGGAGTGGACACCGGGGAGCTGTTTTTT.

This chain links TRBV5-1 with TRBJ1-1; 8 positions match TRBD1. After removal of 4 bases from V and 4 bases from J, the junction contained 9 bases not matched to a gene. CDR1 and CDR2 from the germline V gene are SGHRS and YFSETQ. This CDR3 spans 15 amino acids. CDR3 loop: CASSLGPGGLTEAFF. The CDR3 bases are TGCGCCAGCAGCCTTGGGCCAGGGGGCCTCACTGAAGCTTTCTTT.

The chain carries TRBV7-2 and TRBJ1-2; TRBD1 might be the D (5 bases). The length of the CDR3 is 15 residues. Per the germline V gene, CDR1 is SGHTA and CDR2 is FQGNSA. V lost 5 bases to trimming and J lost 6 bases, with 19 bases between them. The CDR3 region is CASSLSAGVRDGYTF. The CDR3, as DNA: TGTGCCAGCAGCCTCTCTGCGGGGGTACGGGATGGCTACACCTTC. Full variable domain (outside the CDR3, taken from reference TRBV7-2 and TRBJ1-2): GAGVSQSPSNKVTEKGKDVELRCDPISGHTALYWYRQSLGQGLEFLIYFQGNSAPDKSGLPSDRFSAERTGGSVSTLTIQRTQQEDSAVYLCASSLSAGVRDGYTFGSGTRLTVV.

The chain joins TRBV6-4 to TRBJ2-1; 7 nucleotides agree with TRBD2. The CDR3 consists of 15 residues. After removal of 0 bases from V and 7 bases from J, the junction contained 6 bases not matched to a gene. In germline, CDR1 is MRHNA, CDR2 SNTAGT. The CDR3 DNA follows: TGTGCCAGCAGTGACTCGGGGGGAGGGCCAAATGAGCAGTTCTTC. Its translation is CASSDSGGGPNEQFF.

In this sample, this clone turned up a few times. This sequence joins TRBV30 and TRBJ2-5, with 9 bases fitting TRBD1. The V gene's germline CDR1 is GTSNPN and CDR2 SVGIG (reference sequence). The V and J ends lost 5 bases and 4 bases, in that order; junction bases with no gene match: 5. The CDR3 is made up of 13 amino acids. DNA for the CDR3: TGTGCCTGGGGACAGGGGAGACGAGAGACCCAGTACTTC. Protein sequence: CAWGQGRRETQYF. The variable domain in full, completed from reference TRBV30 and TRBJ2-5, reads SQTIHQWPATLVQPVGSPLSLECTVEGTSNPNLYWYRQAAGRGLQLLFYSVGIGQISSEVPQNLSASRPQDRQFILSSKKLLLSDSGFYLCAWGQGRRETQYFGPGTRLLVL.

The chain joins TRBV9 to TRBJ1-2; possible D gene TRBD1, 6 bases. Germline V CDR1 and CDR2: SGDLS, YYNGEE. The CDR3 totals 14 residues. Trimming removed 3 bases at V and 3 bases at J, with 12 bases between. CDR3 nucleotide sequence: TGTGCCAGCAGCGAGGGGGTGACACACTATGGCTACACCTTC. Translating it yields CASSEGVTHYGYTF.

Here the CDR3 DNA reads TGTGCCATCATTAAGGACAGAGCTAACTATGGCTACACCTTC. This translates into CAIIKDRANYGYTF. This chain links TRBV10-3 with TRBJ1-2; possibly TRBD1 for D (6 bases). CDR3 size: 14 residues. The germline CDR1 and CDR2 sequences are ENHRY and SYGVKD. Trimming removed 7 bases from V and 0 bases from J, with 12 bases in between.

The genes are TRBV27 and TRBJ2-5, with 9 bases aligning to TRBD2. The V gene end was trimmed by 3 bases and the J gene end by 4 bases; junction bases not matched to a gene: 6. The CDR3 covers 15 residues. Looked up from germline, CDR1 is MNHEY and CDR2 is SMNVEV (reference sequence). In DNA form, the CDR3 reads TGTGCCAGCAGTTTTGTAGCGGGAGTAGGAGAGACCCAGTACTTC. Translation gives CASSFVAGVGETQYF.

The CDR3, as DNA: TGTGCCAGTACGGAGCGATCGAACACTGAAGCTTTCTTT. The encoded protein is CASTERSNTEAFF. This rearrangement joins TRBV19 to TRBJ1-1; D gene unclear. The germline CDR1 and CDR2 sequences are LNHDA and SQIVND (reference sequence). Trimming shortened V by 7 bases and J by 1 base, and 10 bases separated the two germline ends. This CDR3 contains 13 residues.

This CDR3 is CASTGTGTGEQYF. The DNA for the CDR3 is TGCGCCAGCACCGGGACAGGAACGGGGGAGCAGTACTTC. V is TRBV5-1 and J is TRBJ2-7, with TRBD1 matching 8 bases. The V gene's germline CDR1 is SGHRS and CDR2 YFSETQ. The CDR3 loop spans 13 amino acids. J was trimmed by 7 bases and V by 6 bases; bases with no gene match: 9.

The chain employs TRBV30 and TRBJ2-7; 10 positions match TRBD1. V gave up 5 bases and J gave up 0 bases; unmatched junction bases: 4. Germline CDR1 reads GTSNPN; CDR2 reads SVGIG (reference sequence). The CDR3 has 14 amino acids. CDR3 residues: CAWEDRGSSYEQYF. CDR3 DNA sequence: TGTGCCTGGGAGGACAGGGGGAGCTCCTACGAGCAGTACTTC.

The chain combines TRBV7-8 with TRBJ1-6, with 7 positions matching TRBD1. Germline V CDR1 and CDR2: SGHVS, FQNEAQ. Germline trimming cut 5 bases from V and 6 bases from J; bases unmatched to any gene: 7. CDR3 size: 15 residues. CDR3 amino acids: CASSLGTATNSPLHF. The CDR3 DNA reads as TGTGCCAGCAGCCTGGGGACAGCCACTAATTCACCCCTCCACTTT.

A few counts support this clone. The chain links TRBV7-2 to TRBJ1-6; no firm D call. V was clipped by 5 bases and J by 1 base, with 12 bases between them. CDR3 size: 16 residues. CDR1 and CDR2 (germline): SGHTA, FQGNSA. In DNA, the CDR3 is TGTGCCAGCAGCCCACGTCCGGGGTCCTATAATTCACCCCTCCACTTT. It specifies CASSPRPGSYNSPLHF.

The chain links TRBV7-9 to TRBJ2-3; 7 bases line up with TRBD2. V was pared by 0 bases and J by 0 bases, with 3 bases of the junction left unmatched. The germline gives CDR1 SEHNR, CDR2 FQNEAQ (reference sequence). The CDR3 length is 16 residues. The CDR3 sequence is CASSLALGRSTDTQYF. CDR3 coding DNA: TGTGCCAGCAGCTTAGCCCTCGGGAGGAGCACAGATACGCAGTATTTT.